One sample yielded the 27 T cell receptor beta chains listed below, sequenced in a study of human T cells and chemical hapten exposure. Time point in this sample: pre-sensitization, week 0. Sample treatment: therapeutic diphenylcyclopropenone sensitization with weekly scalp DPC. TCRdb itself ran the RACE reads through MiXCR, one entry per CDR3 protein. The sample lists about 89,000 distinct CDR3 sequences, 9.5% to 14% occurring once. The sample in question was whole blood, obtained in connection with sensitization to the hapten diphenylcyclopropenone (DPC). The source is an older woman with alopecia areata. Some clones in this sample may be carry-over from other donors' samples.

The table lists this clonotype with many counts. The chain combines TRBV30 with TRBJ1-1; unclear D gene. The CDR3 has 12 residues. CDR1 GTSNPN and CDR2 SVGIG come from the germline V gene (reference sequence). The ends were cut back, 2 bases at V and 6 bases at J, with 10 bases in the middle. In nucleotides, the CDR3 is TGTGCCTGGAGTCCCAACATCGCTGAAGCTTTCTTT. Translation gives CAWSPNIAEAFF. Variable domain in full (rest from reference TRBV30 and TRBJ1-1): SQTIHQWPATLVQPVGSPLSLECTVEGTSNPNLYWYRQAAGRGLQLLFYSVGIGQISSEVPQNLSASRPQDRQFILSSKKLLLSDSGFYLCAWSPNIAEAFFGQGTRLTVV.

The chain joins TRBV12-3 or TRBV12-4 to TRBJ1-2; D possibly corresponds to TRBD1 (6 bases). CDR3 size: 14 residues. Trimming removed 5 bases at V and 3 bases at J, with 13 bases between. In DNA, the CDR3 is TGTGCCAGCAGTCCGAACAGGGAGGACTATGGCTACACCTTC. Translated, it gives CASSPNREDYGYTF.

This clonotype was recorded at least ten times. V gene TRBV2 combines with J gene TRBJ1-3; 7 nucleotides align to TRBD1. The J segment lost 3 bases and the V segment lost 11 bases, leaving 19 bases of the junction unmatched. There are 17 residues in the CDR3. Germline V gives CDR1 SNHLY, CDR2 FYNNEI. As DNA, the CDR3 is TGTGCCCGACGGGACAGTCGGAGAATGGACGATGGAAACACCATATATTTT. It yields the protein CARRDSRRMDDGNTIYF.

This clonotype was seen at least ten times. V usage is TRBV6-6 and J usage is TRBJ1-2; possible D gene TRBD1, 5 bases. V was pared by 6 bases and J by 5 bases, with 13 bases between. The germline gives CDR1 MNHNY, CDR2 SVGAGI (reference sequence). CDR3 size: 13 residues. The CDR3 protein is CASRGQTVYGYTF. CDR3 DNA sequence: TGTGCCAGCAGAGGTCAGACAGTTTATGGCTACACCTTC.

This clonotype has ten or more counts. The chain uses TRBV12-3 or TRBV12-4 and TRBJ2-1, with 8 nucleotides matching TRBD2. With 6 bases clipped from V and 1 base from J, the junction kept 5 bases outside the gene matches. The CDR3 totals 15 residues. CDR3 sequence: CASSPTSGSYNEQFF. DNA for the CDR3: TGTGCCAGCAGCCCCACTAGCGGTTCCTACAATGAGCAGTTCTTC.

This clonotype was seen repeatedly, ten times or more. The chain combines TRBV21-1 with TRBJ1-6; whether TRBD1, the table's D call, matches the DNA was not checked. TRBV21-1 has pseudogene status. The CDR3 runs to 14 residues. CDR3 loop: CASSRTGGRSPLHF. The CDR3 region has the DNA TGTGCCAGCAGCAGGACAGGGGGCCGGTCACCCCTCCACTTT.

In its sample, this clonotype was seen many times. The chain is built from TRBV11-2 and TRBJ2-3; 8 bases map to TRBD2. V lost 5 bases and J lost 0; bases outside the gene matches: 7. Germline V gives CDR1 SGHAT, CDR2 FQNNGV. The length of the CDR3 is 16 residues. CDR3 residues: CASSATLAGSTDTQYF. DNA for the CDR3: TGTGCCAGCAGCGCCACCTTAGCGGGGAGCACAGATACGCAGTATTTT.

This clonotype appeared many times. The chain combines TRBV5-1 with TRBJ2-1, with 7 bases identical to TRBD1. Germline V gene data show CDR1 as SGHRS and CDR2 as YFSETQ. V shed 2 bases and J 8 bases; nucleotides not matched to a gene: 10. This CDR3 contains 15 residues. The CDR3 nucleotides read TGCGCCAGCAGCTTCGGGACAGCCCTCGCGGATGAGCAGTTCTTC. As protein: CASSFGTALADEQFF.

This clonotype was counted many times. This chain uses TRBV11-3 with TRBJ2-1, with 8 bases lining up with TRBD2. The junction had 3 bases not matched to a gene; V was cut back by 1 base and J by 1 base. The CDR3 is 16 amino acids. Germline V CDR1 and CDR2: SGHNT, YENEEA. The CDR3 DNA reads TGTGCCAGCAGCTTAGCTAGCGGGTTATCCTACAATGAGCAGTTCTTC. Its translation is CASSLASGLSYNEQFF.

The rearrangement joins TRBV14 to TRBJ2-3, with unresolved D. The CDR3 has 12 residues. CDR1 and CDR2 from the germline V gene are SGHDN and FVKESK. Trimming took off 1 base at V and 5 bases at J, with 4 bases between the two ends. The CDR3: CASSQGRDTQYF. Here the CDR3 DNA reads TGTGCCAGCAGCCAAGGCAGAGATACGCAGTATTTT.

This clonotype has only a few counts. CDR3 sequence reads: CASSDWLADNEQFF. The CDR3 DNA reads as TGTGCCAGCAGTGACTGGCTAGCGGACAATGAGCAGTTCTTC. The chain has TRBV12-3 or TRBV12-4 and TRBJ2-1; 7 bases are a match to TRBD2. V lost 5 bases, J lost 5 bases, and 6 bases stayed unmatched. This CDR3 is 14 amino acids long.

This clonotype was picked up a small number of times. The chain is built from TRBV2 and TRBJ2-1; 8 bases agree with TRBD2. CDR3 length: 16 residues. J gave up 4 bases and V 6 bases, and 11 bases lay outside the gene matches. The V gene's germline CDR1 is SNHLY and CDR2 FYNNEI. CDR3 in amino acids: CASSAYSSGGYNEQFF. The CDR3 coding sequence is TGTGCCAGCAGCGCCTACTCTTCGGGGGGGTACAATGAGCAGTTCTTC.

The rearrangement links TRBV7-9 to TRBJ1-2, with 7 bases fitting TRBD1. Trimming removed 1 base from V and 4 bases from J; junction bases left unmatched: 6. The CDR3 length is 15 residues. Germline V gene data show CDR1 as SEHNR and CDR2 as FQNEAQ (reference sequence). The CDR3 DNA is TGTGCCAGCAGCTTAGTCGACAGGGTGGCCTATGGCTACACCTTC. It encodes CASSLVDRVAYGYTF.

This clonotype was observed at least ten times. The rearrangement uses TRBV9 and TRBJ1-5, with 10 bases matching TRBD1. Per germline, CDR1 SGDLS and CDR2 YYNGEE. The CDR3 has 16 residues. V lost 0 bases and J lost 4; bases outside the gene matches: 4. The CDR3 region is CASSVDGTGVNQPQHF. The CDR3 nucleotides read TGTGCCAGCAGCGTAGATGGGACAGGGGTTAATCAGCCCCAGCATTTT.

This clonotype was counted ten times or more. The V and J genes are TRBV5-1 and TRBJ2-7; maybe TRBD2 (5 bases). The germline V gene has CDR1 SGHRS and CDR2 YFSETQ. Trimming shortened V by 2 bases and J by 6 bases, and 18 bases separated the two germline ends. The CDR3 spans 15 residues. The CDR3 coding sequence is TGCGCCAGCAGCTTCTACCCTTCTGCGGGCGTCGAGCAGTACTTC. Translated, it gives CASSFYPSAGVEQYF.

The chain links TRBV10-3 to TRBJ1-5, with a possible D match to TRBD1 (5 bases). V was trimmed by 6 bases and J by 5 bases, leaving 11 bases between them. The CDR3 is made up of 13 amino acids. Germline-derived CDR1 and CDR2 are ENHRY and SYGVKD. The CDR3 spells CAIRGQVHQPQHF. The CDR3 DNA reads TGTGCCATCAGAGGACAAGTCCATCAGCCCCAGCATTTT.

In its sample, this clonotype was seen many times. The V and J genes are TRBV6-5 and TRBJ2-2; D unclear. CDR1 is MNHEY, CDR2 SVGAGI, per germline. V shed 0 bases and J shed 5 bases, with 19 bases lying between them. The CDR3 spans 18 residues. The CDR3 bases are TGTGCCAGCAGTTACTCGAACTCCTGGAGCCGGGTGACCGGGGAGCTGTTTTTT. Amino acids: CASSYSNSWSRVTGELFF.

This clonotype has at least ten counts. The chain uses TRBV10-3 and TRBJ2-1; D is ambiguous. Trimming took 4 bases from V and 0 from J, leaving 4 bases between them. This CDR3 comprises 13 residues. Per germline, CDR1 ENHRY and CDR2 SYGVKD. The CDR3 loop is CAISGASYNEQFF. DNA of the CDR3: TGTGCCATCAGTGGCGCCTCCTACAATGAGCAGTTCTTC.

V and J are TRBV2 and TRBJ2-1; D gene ambiguous. V lost 2 bases, J lost 0 bases, and 5 bases lay in between. The CDR3 has 14 residues. Per germline, CDR1 SNHLY and CDR2 FYNNEI. CDR3 nucleotides: TGTGCCAGCAGTGAATTGAGCTCCTACAATGAGCAGTTCTTC. This translates into CASSELSSYNEQFF.

This clonotype appeared a few times. The gene calls are TRBV19 and TRBJ2-5; 12 positions agree with TRBD2. The CDR3 extends over 16 amino acids. The germline gives CDR1 LNHDA, CDR2 SQIVND (reference sequence). J lost 3 bases, V lost 3 bases, and 5 bases had no gene match. The CDR3 spells CASSISRLAGEETQYF. The DNA for the CDR3 is TGTGCCAGTAGTATTTCTCGACTAGCGGGGGAAGAGACCCAGTACTTC.

In its sample, this clonotype was seen many times. This chain uses TRBV11-2 with TRBJ1-2, with 7 positions matching TRBD1. Germline V gene lookup returns CDR1 SGHAT and CDR2 FQNNGV. CDR3 length: 15 residues. V lost 5 bases and J lost 0; bases outside the gene matches: 6. CDR3 sequence (DNA): TGTGCCAGCAGCCAGGGACAGCCAACTAACTATGGCTACACCTTC. It encodes CASSQGQPTNYGYTF.

This clonotype was detected only a few times. V gene TRBV21-1 combines with J gene TRBJ2-7; TRBD1, the D gene given by the table, was not confirmed from the DNA. TRBV21-1 is described as a pseudogene. CDR3 length: 12 residues. The CDR3 nucleotides read TGTGCCAGCAGCAAGGACCGGACAGCGCAGTACTTC. It is translated as CASSKDRTAQYF.

This clonotype was observed at least ten times. V is TRBV25-1 and J is TRBJ2-5; TRBD2 aligns across 9 bases. Germline V gene data show CDR1 as MGHDK and CDR2 as SYGVNS. The junction had 3 bases not matched to a gene; V was cut back by 2 bases and J by 2 bases. The CDR3 has 15 amino acids. CDR3 in DNA: TGTGCCAGCAGTGAAACGGGACTAGCACAAGAGACCCAGTACTTC. This encodes CASSETGLAQETQYF.

This clonotype was detected only a few times. V and J are TRBV6-2 or TRBV6-3 and TRBJ2-1, with TRBD2 identical over 8 bases. The CDR3 consists of 16 residues. With V trimmed by 0 bases and J by 8 bases, 9 bases remained unmatched. Germline lookup yields CDR1 MNHEY and CDR2 SVGEGT. Here the CDR3 reads CASSYSRGSGVDEQFF. CDR3 sequence (DNA): TGTGCCAGCAGTTACTCTCGGGGTAGCGGGGTTGATGAGCAGTTCTTC.

This clonotype was found many times. This rearrangement joins TRBV5-1 to TRBJ1-1, with a weak D call TRBD1 (6 bases). The ends were cut back, 3 bases at V and 2 bases at J, with 17 bases in the middle. From germline, CDR1 is SGHRS and CDR2 YFSETQ. CDR3 length equals 16 residues. The CDR3: CASSSLGRTANTEAFF. In nucleotides, the CDR3 is TGCGCCAGCAGCTCCCTGGGAAGGACAGCTAACACTGAAGCTTTCTTT.

About this clonotype itself: Given a much more abundant clone one base away, this may be a read error. V usage is TRBV14 and J usage is TRBJ1-6, with D unresolved. The ends were cut back, 2 bases at V and 8 bases at J, with 19 bases in the middle. In germline, CDR1 is SGHDN, CDR2 FVKESK. This CDR3 spans 17 amino acids. Written as DNA, the CDR3 is TGTGCCAGCAGCCAAACGAGCGCACATGCGAGCGATTCACCCCTCCACTTT. It encodes CASSQTSAHASDSPLHF.

This clonotype was counted a few times. This rearrangement joins TRBV7-2 to TRBJ2-5; 14 bases align to TRBD2. Per the germline V gene, CDR1 is SGHTA and CDR2 is FQGNSA. The V and J ends lost 5 bases and 13 bases, in that order; junction bases with no gene match: 12. This CDR3 spans 15 amino acids. The CDR3 DNA follows: TGTGCCAGCAGCACGGGACTAGCGGGGGCCCTCCCCCCGTACTTC. Translated: CASSTGLAGALPPYF. Filled out from reference TRBV7-2 and TRBJ2-5, the complete variable domain reads GAGVSQSPSNKVTEKGKDVELRCDPISGHTALYWYRQSLGQGLEFLIYFQGNSAPDKSGLPSDRFSAERTGGSVSTLTIQRTQQEDSAVYLCASSTGLAGALPPYFGPGTRLLVL.